This T cell receptor beta chain was observed in a study of early T cells in non-severe SARS-CoV-2 infection. V was clipped by 5 bases and J by 5 bases, with 15 bases between them. The CDR3 is 13 residues long. CDR1 DFQATT and CDR2 SNEGSKA come from the germline V gene (reference sequence). TCRdb fed the 5' RACE reads into MiXCR, producing one record per CDR3 protein. The sample shows about 80,000 distinct CDR3 sequences, roughly 12% of them seen only once. For this clonotype: The target antigen is unknown.

Broader study findings: Matching results from VDJdb favored anti-spike CD8 responses, leaving private and CD4 specificities undetected.

This material consisted of whole blood, taken at baseline. The rearrangement uses TRBV20-1 and TRBJ1-1; unclear D gene. The clonotype comes from an adult who was a healthcare worker with PCR-confirmed SARS-CoV-2 infection or an uninfected control (not recorded which). The donor label of this sample is uncertain. DNA for the CDR3: TGCAGTGCTCTGGGGTCAGTAAAGACTGAAGCTTTCTTT. It specifies CSALGSVKTEAFF.